This T cell receptor (beta chain) was observed in a study of response to subunit inactivated influenza vaccine. As for this clonotype: Its specificity is not known.

TCRdb passed the RT-PCR reads through MiXCR, listing each CDR3 protein once. The sample consists of about 520,000 distinct CDR3 sequences, approximately 7.2% of them appearing once. The CDR3 has 16 residues. The germline V gene has CDR1 SGDLS and CDR2 YYNGEE. V trimming: 2 bases; J trimming: 6 bases; junction bases outside the gene matches: 11. Study findings and constraints: A suggestion made by the authors is that each seasonal influenza vaccination recruits few new T cells.

Sequences were derived from PBMCs from blood, sampled less than 30 months after vaccination. This TCR derives from a man between 50 and 75 years old who received an inactivated influenza vaccine. The chain recombines TRBV9 with TRBJ2-3; 8 bases match TRBD2. CDR3 nucleotides: TGTGCCAGCAGCGTGGATAGCGGGATGAGGGTCGATACGCAGTATTTT. This sequence encodes CASSVDSGMRVDTQYF.